Below are 13 T cell receptor beta chains sequenced from a single sample in a study of CD8+ T cells in alopecia areata. Specified treatment: oral pan-JAK inhibitor, 5-10 mg twice daily. RNA extraction and reverse transcription yielded cDNA as sequencing template. Sequencing was performed with immunoSEQ multiplex PCR; in TCRdb, only in-frame clones are kept and a portion is missing. Here the sample spans some 240,000 clones, approximately 57% being singletons. Specimen: CD4+ T cells sorted from blood, collected at week 4, from a patient treated with tofacitinib. These receptors came from a human donor with alopecia areata.

This rearrangement joins TRBV19 to TRBJ2-7; no clear D gene. CDR1 and CDR2 from the germline V gene are LNHDA and SQIVND (reference sequence). The CDR3 loop spans 13 amino acids. The V and J ends lost 10 bases and 3 bases respectively, with 16 bases between them. The CDR3 region has the DNA TGTGCCACTCCAGGTCGTCCCCTCTACGAGCAGTACTTC. Amino acids: CATPGRPLYEQYF. The full variable domain, its missing parts supplied by reference TRBV19 and TRBJ2-7, is DGGITQSPKYLFRKEGQNVTLSCEQNLNHDAMYWYRQDPGQGLRLIYYSQIVNDFQKGDIAEGYSVSREKKESFPLTVTSAQKNPTAFYLCATPGRPLYEQYFGPGTRLTVT.

This chain uses TRBV2 with TRBJ1-2, with TRBD1 matching over 10 bases. Germline CDR1 and CDR2: SNHLY and FYNNEI. V lost 3 bases, J lost 7 bases, and 8 bases stayed unmatched. The CDR3 has 15 residues. CDR3 region: CASSDRQGASRGYTF. CDR3 in DNA: TGTGCCAGCAGTGATAGACAGGGGGCTTCCCGTGGCTACACCTTC.

The sample holds one count of this clone. The chain couples TRBV4-3 to TRBJ1-2; D remains unclear. This CDR3 region has 14 residues. Germline CDR1 is LGHNA and CDR2 is YSLEER. Trimming took off 0 bases at V and 1 base at J, with 6 bases between the two ends. The CDR3 DNA is TGCGCCAGCAGCCAAGAGACGGTTAACTATGGCTACACCTTC. It translates to CASSQETVNYGYTF.

This clone has a handful of counts. The rearrangement uses TRBV6-5 and TRBJ1-2, with D unclear. V lost 5 bases and J 4 bases, leaving 8 bases between the germline ends. In germline, CDR1 is MNHEY, CDR2 SVGAGI. The CDR3 has 12 residues. CDR3 DNA: TGTGCCAGCAGTCCGGGGATCTATGGCTACACCTTC. It codes for CASSPGIYGYTF.

The chain links TRBV30 to TRBJ1-2; D ambiguous. The CDR3 contains 13 residues. Germline values: CDR1 GTSNPN, CDR2 SVGIG (reference sequence). The V end lost 4 bases, the J end lost 5 bases, and 14 bases lay between the germline ends. The DNA of the CDR3 is TGTGCCTGGATCGGCAGTGCCTTGTATGGCTACACCTTC. Protein product: CAWIGSALYGYTF.

As regards this clone: The sample contains more than one DNA sequence encoding this CDR3. The chain recombines TRBV29-1 with TRBJ2-5; the D call may be TRBD1 or TRBD2 (5 bases each). V lost 4 bases and J 2 bases, leaving 8 bases between the germline ends. The CDR3 loop spans 12 amino acids. CDR1 and CDR2 (germline): SQVTM, ANQGSEA. The CDR3 nucleotides read TGCAGCGTTGTGGGACGTCAAGAGACCCAGTACTTC. It codes for CSVVGRQETQYF.

The chain is built from TRBV5-4 and TRBJ1-6, with D unresolved. The CDR3 runs 15 residues. Trimming removed 0 bases from V and 7 bases from J, with 11 bases in between. The germline CDR1 and CDR2 sequences are SGHNT and YYREEE (reference sequence). The CDR3 sequence is CASSLGGRANSPLHF. As DNA, the CDR3 is TGTGCCAGCAGCTTGGGCGGGCGAGCAAATTCACCCCTCCACTTT.

The chain carries TRBV29-1 and TRBJ2-5, with 8 bases fitting TRBD2. Losses at the gene ends were 3 bases for V and 4 bases for J; bases not matched to a gene: 4. This CDR3 spans 13 amino acids. Germline V gene data show CDR1 as SQVTM and CDR2 as ANQGSEA. The CDR3 coding sequence is TGCAGCGTTGACAAAAGCGGGGGAGAGACCCAGTACTTC. Its translation is CSVDKSGGETQYF.

The genes are TRBV25-1 and TRBJ2-3, with 7 bases fitting TRBD1. Germline-derived CDR1 and CDR2 are MGHDK and SYGVNS. V shed 2 bases, J shed 2 bases, and the junction held 4 bases outside the gene matches. The CDR3 has 15 residues. The CDR3 here is CASSEQGVVTDTQYF. DNA for the CDR3: TGTGCCAGCAGTGAACAGGGGGTCGTCACAGATACGCAGTATTTT.

A word on this clone: This sample includes further DNA sequences coding for the same CDR3. V gene TRBV30 combines with J gene TRBJ2-3; D is tentatively TRBD1 or TRBD2 (6 bases each). In germline, CDR1 is GTSNPN, CDR2 SVGIG (reference sequence). V was trimmed by 2 bases and J by 3 bases, leaving 9 bases between them. CDR3 length equals 13 residues. The CDR3 loop is CAWSLGGTDTQYF. CDR3 bases: TGTGCCTGGAGTTTAGGGGGGACAGATACGCAGTATTTT.

The chain recombines TRBV4-3 with TRBJ1-2; D might be TRBD1 (5 bases). Trimming removed 1 base at V and 4 bases at J, with 10 bases between. The CDR3 is made up of 14 amino acids. Germline lookup yields CDR1 LGHNA and CDR2 YSLEER. For the CDR3, the DNA is TGCGCCAGCAGCCAAGCGCAGACAGTCTATGGCTACACCTTC. Amino acid sequence: CASSQAQTVYGYTF.

This clone was seen more than once but under ten times. The chain couples TRBV25-1 to TRBJ1-1; D may be TRBD1 (5 bases). CDR1 MGHDK and CDR2 SYGVNS come from the germline V gene. Trimming removed 10 bases at V and 0 bases at J, with 21 bases between. The CDR3 covers 16 residues. This CDR3 is CATTVPGSLMNTEAFF. As DNA, the CDR3 is TGTGCCACCACCGTGCCAGGGTCTCTAATGAACACTGAAGCTTTCTTT.

The chain is built from TRBV29-1 and TRBJ1-5; D remains ambiguous. V lost 1 base and J lost 4, with 5 bases in between. The CDR3 contains 12 residues. Germline V gives CDR1 SQVTM, CDR2 ANQGSEA. Here the CDR3 reads CSVEAPNQPQHF. As DNA, the CDR3 is TGCAGCGTTGAAGCCCCGAATCAGCCCCAGCATTTT. The full variable domain, in which reference TRBV29-1 and TRBJ1-5 provide the parts outside the CDR3, is SAVISQKPSRDICQRGTSLTIQCQVDSQVTMMFWYRQQPGQSLTLIATANQGSEATYESGFVIDKFPISRPNLTFSTLTVSNMSPEDSSIYLCSVEAPNQPQHFGDGTRLSIL.